This record concerns one T cell receptor (beta chain) sequence. In the source study's methods: Amplifying reference gene primers gave estimates of nucleated cell counts. Libraries were prepared by immunoSEQ multiplex PCR; TCRdb keeps only in-frame clonotypes and omits some of them. V, J and clone size were drawn from that table, and D and trimming were deduced from the DNA. The sample has more than 110,000 clones, about nine tenths seen once. These data originate in a study of blood T cell repertoires in COVID-19. Whole-study context: Italy, Spain and the United States were the sources of the convalescent and acute COVID-19 samples. Sources were T cells, B-cell-depleted T cells, or PBMCs; the material itself was cDNA or gDNA.

The sample taken for sequencing was peripheral blood. This TCR derives from a woman over 75 with acute or convalescent COVID-19.

The chain's CDR3 is CASSPAIRGTDTQYF. CDR3 in DNA: TGTGCCAGCAGCCCCGCGATTCGGGGCACAGATACGCAGTATTTT. V is TRBV5-8 and J is TRBJ2-3, with no clear D. Trimming stripped 4 bases from V and 1 base from J, with 13 bases between. Germline CDR1 SGHTS, CDR2 YDEGEE. The CDR3 extends over 15 amino acids. The complete variable domain, with remaining parts taken from reference TRBV5-8 and TRBJ2-3, reads EAGVTQSPTHLIKTRGQQATLRCSPISGHTSVYWYQQALGLGLQFLLWYDEGEERNRGNFPPRFSGRQFPNYSSELNVNALELEDSALYLCASSPAIRGTDTQYFGPGTRLTVL.